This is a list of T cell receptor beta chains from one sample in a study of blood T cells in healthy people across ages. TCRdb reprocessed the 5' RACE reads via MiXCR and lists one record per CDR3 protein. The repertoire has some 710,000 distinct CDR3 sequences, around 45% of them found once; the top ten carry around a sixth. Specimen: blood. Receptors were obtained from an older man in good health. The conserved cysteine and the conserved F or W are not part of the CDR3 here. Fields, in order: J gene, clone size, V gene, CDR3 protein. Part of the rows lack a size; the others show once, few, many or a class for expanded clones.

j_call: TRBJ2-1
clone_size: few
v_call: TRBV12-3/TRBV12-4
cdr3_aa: ASIGAGGSYNEQF

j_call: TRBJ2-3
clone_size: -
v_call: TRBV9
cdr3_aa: ASSVEPSGVFTDTQY

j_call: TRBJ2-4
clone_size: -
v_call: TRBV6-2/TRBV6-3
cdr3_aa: ASSYGVYIQY

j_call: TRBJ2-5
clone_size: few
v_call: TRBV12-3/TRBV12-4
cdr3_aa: ASGAETQY

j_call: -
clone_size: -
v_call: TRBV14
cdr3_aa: ASSQVSALWETQY

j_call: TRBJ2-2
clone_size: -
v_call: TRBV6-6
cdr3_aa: ASRWDGNTGELF

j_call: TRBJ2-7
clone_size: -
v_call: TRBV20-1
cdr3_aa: SASRREGRSQY

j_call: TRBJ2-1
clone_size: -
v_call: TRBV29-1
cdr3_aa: SVESVGSPTYNEQF

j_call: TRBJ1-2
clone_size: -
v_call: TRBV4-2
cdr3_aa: ASSQDHRQDVYGYT

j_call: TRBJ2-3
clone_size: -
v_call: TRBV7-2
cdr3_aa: ASSLGHAISTDTQY

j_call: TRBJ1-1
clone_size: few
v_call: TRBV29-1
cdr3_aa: SVFPLNTEAF

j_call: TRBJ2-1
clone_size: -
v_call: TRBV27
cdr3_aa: ASIESGNEQF

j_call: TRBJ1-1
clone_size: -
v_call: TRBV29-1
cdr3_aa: SASTGNTEAF

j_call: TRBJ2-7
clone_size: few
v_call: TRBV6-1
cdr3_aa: AVRDITYEQY

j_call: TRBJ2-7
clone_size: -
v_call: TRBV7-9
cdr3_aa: ASSLQGADEQY

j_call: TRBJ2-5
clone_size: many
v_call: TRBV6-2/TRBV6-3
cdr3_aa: ASSTYRGRETQY

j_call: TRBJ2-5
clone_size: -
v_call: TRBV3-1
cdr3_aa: ASSQTSGSAGETQY

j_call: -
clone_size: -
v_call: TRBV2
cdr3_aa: ASGTGLVHEQY

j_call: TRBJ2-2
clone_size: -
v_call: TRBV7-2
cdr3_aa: ASSPTTDTGELF

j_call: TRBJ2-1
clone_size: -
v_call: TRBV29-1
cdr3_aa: SLRDRGSDNEQF

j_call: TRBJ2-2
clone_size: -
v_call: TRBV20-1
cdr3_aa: SAKGLAGPLAGELF

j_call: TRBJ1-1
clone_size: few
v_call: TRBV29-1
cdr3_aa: SATGGTEAF

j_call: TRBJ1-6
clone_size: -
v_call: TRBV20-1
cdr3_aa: SAREGNSYNSPLH

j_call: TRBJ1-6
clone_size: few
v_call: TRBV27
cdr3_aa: ASSFGTGAYNSPLH

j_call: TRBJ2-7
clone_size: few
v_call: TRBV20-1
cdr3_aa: SALNRDFATYEQY

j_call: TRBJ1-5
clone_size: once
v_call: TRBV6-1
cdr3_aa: ASSDFTVNQPQH

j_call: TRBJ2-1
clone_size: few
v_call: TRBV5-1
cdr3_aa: ASSLSPANNEQF

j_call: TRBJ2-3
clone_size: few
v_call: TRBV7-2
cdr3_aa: ASSLDLGLAVDTQY

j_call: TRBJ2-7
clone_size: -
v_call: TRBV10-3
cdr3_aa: AIGIGLASSYSEQY

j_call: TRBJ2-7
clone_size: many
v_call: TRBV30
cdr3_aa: AWSVGQGGYEQY

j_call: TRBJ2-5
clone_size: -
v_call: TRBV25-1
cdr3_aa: ASSERGIQETQY

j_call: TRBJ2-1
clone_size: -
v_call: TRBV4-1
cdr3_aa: ASSQDLDEQF

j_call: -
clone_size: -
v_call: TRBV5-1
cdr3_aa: ASSLVGIRETQF

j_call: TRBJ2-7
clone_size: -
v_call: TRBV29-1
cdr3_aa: SGETSGGEQY

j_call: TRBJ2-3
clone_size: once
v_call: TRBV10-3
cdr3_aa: AISPTATSTDTQY

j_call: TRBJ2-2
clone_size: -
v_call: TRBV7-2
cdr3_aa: ASSLSGYGELF

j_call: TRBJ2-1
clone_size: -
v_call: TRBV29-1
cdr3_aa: SAQRREEAYEQF